This is a list of T cell receptor beta chains from one sample in a study of patients and donors after allogeneic stem cell transplantation. TCRdb re-called the RT-PCR reads with MiXCR, one entry per CDR3 protein. The table shows roughly 200,000 distinct CDR3 sequences, with around two fifths occurring only once. Sequenced input: blood, either unsorted or a sorted T cell fraction (not recorded which). These receptors were taken from a human donor who was either an allogeneic HSCT recipient or a stem cell or donor lymphocyte infusion donor (not recorded which). It is not recorded whose cells these are; they may come from a transplant donor. CDR3s include the opening cysteine and the closing phenylalanine or tryptophan. D genes are given only for firm matches. Expanded clones are given a class, and other clones once, few, many or no size at all.

TRBJ1-1	.	.	TRBV6-6	CASSSDILTEAFF	TGTGCCAGCAGCTCGGACATACTCACTGAAGCTTTCTTT
TRBJ1-3	.	.	TRBV5-1	CASSRVGGTSGNTIYF	TGCGCCAGCAGTCGGGTAGGGGGTACGTCTGGAAACACCATATATTTT
TRBJ1-4	.	few	TRBV7-9	CASSLPGNEKLFF	TGTGCCAGCAGCTTACCGGGAAATGAAAAACTGTTTTTT
TRBJ1-2	.	.	TRBV12-3/TRBV12-4	CASSFNTARTYGYTF	TGTGCCAGCAGTTTTAATACGGCGAGAACCTATGGCTACACCTTC
TRBJ2-5	TRBD2	few	TRBV5-1	CASSPGEREGEETQYF	TGCGCCAGCAGCCCCGGCGAGAGGGAGGGCGAAGAGACCCAGTACTTC
TRBJ2-3	TRBD2	.	TRBV20-1	CSASDNLAGPSTDTQYF	TGCAGTGCTAGTGATAACCTAGCGGGCCCTAGCACAGATACGCAGTATTTT
TRBJ1-2	.	.	TRBV5-6	CASSPGVADGYGYTF	TGTGCCAGCAGTCCTGGAGTGGCCGACGGCTATGGCTACACCTTC
TRBJ1-2	.	few	TRBV7-8	CASSLESADYYGYTF	TGTGCCAGCAGCTTAGAAAGTGCGGACTACTATGGCTACACCTTC
TRBJ2-5	.	.	TRBV7-2	CASSLLARGKETQYF	TGTGCCAGCAGTCTCCTAGCGAGGGGAAAAGAGACCCAGTACTTC
TRBJ1-1	TRBD1	few	TRBV7-2	CASSLGGQGTSTEAFF	TGTGCCAGCAGCTTAGGGGGACAGGGGACGAGCACTGAAGCTTTCTTT
TRBJ2-3	TRBD2	.	TRBV20-1	CSAMSGGTDTQYF	TGCAGTGCTATGAGCGGGGGCACAGATACGCAGTATTTT
TRBJ1-1	.	.	TRBV6-1	CASSRGTEAFF	TGTGCCAGCAGCAGGGGTACTGAAGCTTTCTTT
TRBJ1-3	.	few	TRBV15	CATARAFGNTIYF	TGTGCCACCGCCAGGGCTTTTGGAAACACCATATATTTT
TRBJ1-6	.	few	TRBV6-2/TRBV6-3	CASSRSGSPLHF	TGTGCCAGCAGCCGGTCGGGGTCACCCCTCCACTTT
TRBJ1-2	TRBD1	few	TRBV24-1	CATSDGQGADYGYTF	TGTGCCACCAGTGATGGACAGGGGGCGGATTATGGCTACACCTTC
TRBJ1-5	TRBD1	.	TRBV28	CASSPHMTGTGGFYSNQPQHF	TGTGCCAGCAGTCCACACATGACTGGGACAGGGGGGTTCTATAGCAATCAGCCCCAGCATTTT
TRBJ2-5	.	few	TRBV7-9	CASSLGQPGKETQYF	TGTGCCAGCAGCTTAGGTCAGCCAGGGAAAGAGACCCAGTACTTC
TRBJ1-5	TRBD1	.	TRBV27	CASSPRGGGHQPQHF	TGTGCCAGCAGCCCTAGGGGAGGGGGCCATCAGCCCCAGCATTTT
TRBJ2-3	TRBD1	.	TRBV7-9	CASSLWDSITDTQYF	TGTGCCAGCAGCTTATGGGACAGCATTACAGATACGCAGTATTTT
TRBJ2-3	.	.	TRBV15	CATSRDRSLTTFSTDTQYF	TGTGCCACCAGCAGAGATCGGTCTCTGACAACTTTTAGCACAGATACGCAGTATTTT
TRBJ1-2	.	.	TRBV12-3/TRBV12-4	CASTSGSPNTF	TGTGCCAGCACCTCGGGCAGCCCGAACACCTTC
TRBJ2-7	.	.	TRBV18	CASSPTGRLPYEQYF	TGTGCCAGCTCACCTACCGGGCGACTTCCCTACGAGCAGTACTTC
TRBJ2-7	.	.	TRBV5-5	CASSLQGLTYEQYF	TGTGCCAGCAGCTTGCAGGGTCTTACCTACGAGCAGTACTTC
TRBJ2-1	.	.	TRBV12-3/TRBV12-4	CASSLGSALGLGQFF	TGTGCCAGCAGTTTAGGGTCAGCTTTGGGGCTTGGGCAGTTCTTC
TRBJ1-4	.	.	TRBV16	CASSQEGVWEKLFF	TGTGCCAGCAGCCAAGAAGGGGTTTGGGAAAAACTGTTTTTT
TRBJ2-7	.	.	TRBV9	CASSGDTYEQYF	TGTGCCAGCAGCGGGGACACTTACGAGCAGTACTTC
TRBJ1-6	.	few	TRBV7-2	CASSLRDLNSPLHF	TGTGCCAGCAGCTTAAGGGACCTCAATTCACCCCTCCACTTT
TRBJ1-1	.	.	TRBV6-5	CASSYDEDTEAFF	TGTGCCAGCAGTTACGACGAGGACACTGAAGCTTTCTTT
TRBJ2-3	TRBD2	once	TRBV18	CASCLGSGGPDTQYF	TGTGCCAGCTGCCTCGGCTCGGGAGGGCCGGATACGCAGTATTTT
TRBJ1-5	.	few	TRBV7-9	CASSRFSPRSSNQPQHF	TGTGCCAGCAGCCGTTTTTCACCTAGGAGTAGCAATCAGCCCCAGCATTTT
TRBJ2-5	.	few	TRBV12-3/TRBV12-4	CASSPGLVTQYF	TGTGCCAGCAGTCCTGGGTTGGTGACCCAGTACTTC
TRBJ1-2	TRBD1	.	TRBV4-1	CASSQEPGTGSFGYTF	TGCGCCAGCAGCCAAGAACCCGGGACAGGGAGCTTTGGCTACACCTTC
TRBJ1-4	TRBD1	few	TRBV5-6	CASSKTGGSNEKLFF	TGTGCCAGCAGCAAGACAGGGGGATCTAATGAAAAACTGTTTTTT
TRBJ1-1	TRBD1	few	TRBV29-1	CSVEGGQGFNTEAFF	TGCAGCGTTGAAGGCGGACAGGGTTTCAACACTGAAGCTTTCTTT
TRBJ1-6	.	few	TRBV5-6	CASSFGTPKSPLHF	TGTGCCAGCAGCTTCGGGACACCGAAGTCACCCCTCCACTTT
TRBJ2-7	.	.	TRBV29-1	CSVERAYEQYF	TGCAGCGTTGAGCGGGCCTACGAGCAGTACTTC
TRBJ1-1	TRBD1	few	TRBV7-2	CASSLGGGPTFF	TGTGCCAGCAGCTTAGGAGGGGGCCCAACTTTCTTT
TRBJ2-2	.	.	TRBV5-6	CASSLEWAVNTGELFF	TGTGCCAGCAGCTTGGAATGGGCGGTTAACACCGGGGAGCTGTTTTTT